The 30 T cell receptor beta chains below come from one sample, sequenced in a study of OX40 agonist ivuxolimab in advanced cancers. The protocol was immunoSEQ multiplex PCR, while the TCRdb copy is restricted to in-frame clones and leaves out a portion. The repertoire holds 60,000 to 65,000 clones, around nine tenths seen once, with more than 20% in the top ten. This material consisted of CD4+ or CD8+ T cells sorted from blood, taken in a trial of the OX40 agonist ivuxolimab. The receptors shown here come from an adult with an advanced solid tumor such as melanoma, head and neck, liver or kidney cancer.

The chain combines TRBV9 with TRBJ2-1; D ambiguous. The germline V gene has CDR1 SGDLS and CDR2 YYNGEE. The CDR3 totals 17 residues. V lost 0 bases and J 1 base, leaving 14 bases between the germline ends. CDR3 coding DNA: TGTGCCAGCAGCGTAGTTATGGACGCGAGATCCTACAATGAGCAGTTCTTC. As protein: CASSVVMDARSYNEQFF.

J is TRBJ2-7 and V is TRBV7-9; D not resolved. Germline V gives CDR1 SEHNR, CDR2 FQNEAQ (reference sequence). V dropped 3 bases and J dropped 3 bases, with 12 bases sitting between them. The CDR3 sequence is 14 residues long. CDR3 sequence (DNA): TGTGCCAGCAGCTTCGTTGGCGGAAGCTACGAGCAGTACTTC. Translating it yields CASSFVGGSYEQYF. Full variable domain (remainder filled in from reference TRBV7-9 and TRBJ2-7): DTGVSQNPRHKITKRGQNVTFRCDPISEHNRLYWYRQTLGQGPEFLTYFQNEAQLEKSRLLSDRFSAERPKGSFSTLEIQRTEQGDSAMYLCASSFVGGSYEQYFGPGTRLTVT.

This chain joins TRBV7-2 and TRBJ2-1, with TRBD1 matching over 9 bases. CDR1 is SGHTA, CDR2 FQGNSA, per germline. CDR3 length: 15 residues. Trimming removed 5 bases from V and 14 bases from J; junction bases left unmatched: 16. Written as DNA, the CDR3 is TGTGCCAGCAGCCAGACCGGGACAGGGACTTTAGGGGAGTTCTTC. Protein: CASSQTGTGTLGEFF. The variable domain in full, completed from reference TRBV7-2 and TRBJ2-1, reads GAGVSQSPSNKVTEKGKDVELRCDPISGHTALYWYRQSLGQGLEFLIYFQGNSAPDKSGLPSDRFSAERTGGSVSTLTIQRTQQEDSAVYLCASSQTGTGTLGEFFGPGTRLTVL.

The rearrangement joins TRBV11-3 to TRBJ1-1, with D perhaps TRBD1 (6 bases). The CDR3 is made up of 13 amino acids. In germline, CDR1 is SGHNT, CDR2 YENEEA. V dropped 5 bases and J dropped 1 base, with 8 bases sitting between them. The CDR3 here is CASSTQGNTEAFF. CDR3 DNA: TGTGCCAGCAGCACACAGGGGAACACTGAAGCTTTCTTT.

The V call is TRBV7-9, the J call TRBJ1-2, with 9 bases that match TRBD1. The CDR3 contains 16 residues. Germline values: CDR1 SEHNR, CDR2 FQNEAQ (reference sequence). Trimming removed 5 bases from V and 4 bases from J; junction bases left unmatched: 11. The CDR3 coding sequence is TGTGCCAGCAGCCGAAGGTCGACGGACAGGGGCTATGGCTACACCTTC. Amino acids: CASSRRSTDRGYGYTF.

The chain recombines TRBV28 with TRBJ2-2; no definite D call. The CDR3 extends over 14 amino acids. Trimming took off 6 bases at V and 3 bases at J, with 11 bases between the two ends. CDR1 is MDHEN, CDR2 SYDVKM, per germline. CDR3 amino acids: CASSTMVDTGELFF. DNA for the CDR3: TGTGCCAGCAGCACCATGGTGGACACCGGGGAGCTGTTTTTT.

This clone appeared once. The chain uses TRBV19 and TRBJ2-7, with 9 bases identical to TRBD2. The germline V gene has CDR1 LNHDA and CDR2 SQIVND (reference sequence). The V and J ends lost 3 bases and 3 bases, in that order; junction bases with no gene match: 6. CDR3 length equals 15 residues. The CDR3 nucleotides are TGTGCCAGTAGTATTGCCGCTAGCGGGATCTACGAGCAGTACTTC. It yields the protein CASSIAASGIYEQYF.

The genes are TRBV5-4 and TRBJ2-3, with D possibly being TRBD2 (5 bases). The germline CDR1 and CDR2 sequences are SGHNT and YYREEE (reference sequence). There are 18 residues in the CDR3. Trimming shortened V by 2 bases and J by 6 bases, and 25 bases separated the two germline ends. CDR3 sequence reads: CASSLTNRRVSPGDTQYF. CDR3 nucleotides: TGTGCCAGCAGCTTAACAAATAGGCGGGTATCGCCGGGGGATACGCAGTATTTT. Supplemented by reference TRBV5-4 and TRBJ2-3, the full variable domain reads ETGVTQSPTHLIKTRGQQVTLRCSSQSGHNTVSWYQQALGQGPQFIFQYYREEENGRGNFPPRFSGLQFPNYSSELNVNALELDDSALYLCASSLTNRRVSPGDTQYFGPGTRLTVL.

This rearrangement joins TRBV28 to TRBJ2-4; D possibly corresponds to TRBD2 (6 bases). The V gene lost 3 bases and the J gene lost 0 bases, with 9 bases spanning the gap. CDR3 size: 15 residues. Germline V gene data show CDR1 as MDHEN and CDR2 as SYDVKM. CDR3 sequence: CASSFSGVAKNIQYF. The DNA of the CDR3 is TGTGCCAGCAGTTTTAGCGGTGTAGCCAAAAACATTCAGTACTTC.

The V gene is TRBV6-6, the J gene TRBJ2-7, with D hard to call. Trimming removed 0 bases from V and 4 bases from J, with 10 bases in between. In germline, CDR1 is MNHNY, CDR2 SVGAGI (reference sequence). The length of the CDR3 is 14 residues. The CDR3 region has the DNA TGTGCCAGCAGTTACTCTCCTCCGTCTTACGAGCAGTACTTC. Amino acids: CASSYSPPSYEQYF.

The chain uses TRBV4-3 and TRBJ1-1; D gene unclear. The CDR3 runs 15 residues. Per the germline V gene, CDR1 is LGHNA and CDR2 is YSLEER. Trimming left V 0 bases short and J 2 bases short, with 10 bases between. This CDR3 reads CASSQDRQQNTEAFF. As DNA, the CDR3 is TGCGCCAGCAGCCAAGACCGGCAGCAAAACACTGAAGCTTTCTTT.

A few counts support this clone. The chain employs TRBV2 and TRBJ1-5; D ambiguous. V was shortened by 3 bases and J by 3 bases, with 6 bases between the two germline ends. Germline CDR1 reads SNHLY; CDR2 reads FYNNEI. This CDR3 spans 13 amino acids. In DNA form, the CDR3 reads TGTGCCAGCAGTGAGGGCAACAATCAGCCCCAGCATTTT. This encodes CASSEGNNQPQHF. The entire variable domain, with the rest obtained from reference TRBV2 and TRBJ1-5, is as follows: EPEVTQTPSHQVTQMGQEVILRCVPISNHLYFYWYRQILGQKVEFLVSFYNNEISEKSEIFDDQFSVERPDGSNFTLKIRSTKLEDSAMYFCASSEGNNQPQHFGDGTRLSIL.

On this clone: This specimen includes other DNA sequences encoding the same CDR3. The chain has TRBV5-1 and TRBJ2-7; D gene unclear. Germline values: CDR1 SGHRS, CDR2 YFSETQ. V shed 1 base and J shed 4 bases, with 9 bases lying between them. CDR3 length equals 13 residues. This CDR3 reads CASSLRESYEQYF. The DNA for the CDR3 is TGCGCCAGCAGCTTGCGTGAGTCATACGAGCAGTACTTC.

The CDR3 sequence: CASSLAYGAGANVLTF. DNA for the CDR3: TGTGCCAGCAGCTTAGCATACGGGGCAGGGGCCAACGTCCTGACTTTC. V and J are TRBV7-9 and TRBJ2-6; perhaps D is TRBD1 or TRBD2 (5 bases each). Trimming took 0 bases from V and 4 from J, leaving 10 bases between them. Germline values: CDR1 SEHNR, CDR2 FQNEAQ (reference sequence). The CDR3 extends over 16 amino acids. The full variable domain, rest sourced from reference TRBV7-9 and TRBJ2-6, is DTGVSQNPRHKITKRGQNVTFRCDPISEHNRLYWYRQTLGQGPEFLTYFQNEAQLEKSRLLSDRFSAERPKGSFSTLEIQRTEQGDSAMYLCASSLAYGAGANVLTFGAGSRLTVL.

V usage is TRBV4-1 and J usage is TRBJ2-7; 9 bases align to TRBD1. The V and J ends lost 1 base and 4 bases, in that order; junction bases with no gene match: 5. Germline V gene sequence: CDR1 MGHRA, CDR2 YSYEKL. This CDR3 has 15 residues. CDR3 protein: CASSQVGQGDYEQYF. CDR3 DNA: TGCGCCAGCAGCCAAGTGGGACAGGGAGATTACGAGCAGTACTTC.

The chain employs TRBV9 and TRBJ2-1, with 7 bases aligning to TRBD1. The CDR3 contains 15 residues. CDR1 is SGDLS and CDR2 is YYNGEE in the germline V gene. The trim removed 3 bases at V and 2 bases at J, leaving 5 bases unmatched. The CDR3 DNA follows: TGTGCCAGCAGCGGGGTAGGGACAGCCTACAATGAGCAGTTCTTC. Translation: CASSGVGTAYNEQFF.

The chain joins TRBV9 to TRBJ2-1; 8 bases align to TRBD2. CDR1 is SGDLS, CDR2 YYNGEE, per germline. CDR3 length: 14 amino acids. Trimming took 3 bases from V and 6 from J; bases not matched to a gene: 5. In DNA form, the CDR3 reads TGTGCCAGCAGCGAGAGCGGGAGCGTCAATGAGCAGTTCTTC. It is translated as CASSESGSVNEQFF.

V and J are TRBV6-4 and TRBJ1-4; 10 nucleotides agree with TRBD1. V shed 8 bases, J shed 8 bases, and the junction held 14 bases outside the gene matches. CDR3 length: 16 residues. Germline values: CDR1 MRHNA, CDR2 SNTAGT. CDR3 nucleotide sequence: TGTGCCAGCGGGACAGGGGACCGAGGTCCTTTAGAAAAACTGTTTTTT. Protein: CASGTGDRGPLEKLFF.

The gene calls are TRBV5-8 and TRBJ1-2; 9 bases align to TRBD1. With 4 bases clipped from V and 7 bases from J, the junction kept 11 bases outside the gene matches. CDR1 and CDR2 from the germline V gene are SGHTS and YDEGEE. The CDR3 contains 15 residues. In DNA form, the CDR3 reads TGTGCCAGCAGCGGGGGACAGGGAGAATTTCGTGGCTACACCTTC. Its translation is CASSGGQGEFRGYTF.

The chain has TRBV7-9 and TRBJ2-1; D perhaps matches TRBD1 (6 bases). V dropped 5 bases and J dropped 4 bases, with 15 bases sitting between them. Germline assignment: CDR1 SEHNR and CDR2 FQNEAQ (reference sequence). The CDR3 has 15 residues. In DNA form, the CDR3 reads TGTGCCAGCAGCGATGCAGGGGAGTCATACAATGAGCAGTTCTTC. As protein: CASSDAGESYNEQFF. Combining the CDR3 with reference TRBV7-9 and TRBJ2-1 gives the whole variable domain DTGVSQNPRHKITKRGQNVTFRCDPISEHNRLYWYRQTLGQGPEFLTYFQNEAQLEKSRLLSDRFSAERPKGSFSTLEIQRTEQGDSAMYLCASSDAGESYNEQFFGPGTRLTVL.

This chain uses TRBV19 with TRBJ1-2; tentative D call: TRBD1 (6 bases). Trimming took 3 bases from V and 7 from J, leaving 12 bases between them. Germline assignment: CDR1 LNHDA and CDR2 SQIVND (reference sequence). This CDR3 contains 13 residues. The DNA of the CDR3 is TGTGCCAGTAGTATCTGGGGGCTAAGTGGCTACACCTTC. This encodes CASSIWGLSGYTF.

The chain carries TRBV7-9 and TRBJ2-1; D is unclear. Germline CDR1 and CDR2: SEHNR and FQNEAQ (reference sequence). The CDR3 extends over 13 amino acids. V lost 7 bases and J 8 bases, leaving 15 bases between the germline ends. The CDR3 DNA reads TGTGCCAGCACCCCACCGCCCGTGGATGAGCAGTTCTTC. It yields the protein CASTPPPVDEQFF.

V and J are TRBV19 and TRBJ2-1; D possibly corresponds to TRBD2 (5 bases). The length of the CDR3 is 17 residues. CDR1 is LNHDA, CDR2 SQIVND, per germline (reference sequence). With 0 bases removed from V and 5 bases from J, the gap between germline ends came to 17 bases. The CDR3 sequence: CASSIDPAEFQDNEQFF. The DNA of the CDR3 is TGTGCCAGTAGTATAGACCCAGCGGAGTTTCAGGACAATGAGCAGTTCTTC.

The chain has TRBV30 and TRBJ2-7; no definite D call. CDR1 is GTSNPN and CDR2 is SVGIG in the germline V gene (reference sequence). Trimming removed 1 base from V and 2 bases from J, with 15 bases in between. This CDR3 spans 15 amino acids. Written as DNA, the CDR3 is TGTGCCTGGAGTGCTTGGGATAAGGGTGCCTACGAGCAGTACTTC. This sequence encodes CAWSAWDKGAYEQYF. Looking up the rest from reference TRBV30 and TRBJ2-7 gives the full variable domain: SQTIHQWPATLVQPVGSPLSLECTVEGTSNPNLYWYRQAAGRGLQLLFYSVGIGQISSEVPQNLSASRPQDRQFILSSKKLLLSDSGFYLCAWSAWDKGAYEQYFGPGTRLTVT.

The chain has TRBV28 and TRBJ2-1; D is unclear. The V end lost 6 bases, the J end lost 9 bases, and 12 bases lay between the germline ends. Germline loops: CDR1 MDHEN, CDR2 SYDVKM. The length of the CDR3 is 12 residues. CDR3 sequence: CASSLLLPEQFF. The CDR3 DNA is TGTGCCAGCAGCCTTCTACTCCCTGAGCAGTTCTTC.

V gene TRBV18 combines with J gene TRBJ2-1; D unresolved. This CDR3 spans 13 amino acids. V was cut by 2 bases and J by 6 bases, with 8 bases left in between. Germline values: CDR1 KGHSH, CDR2 LQKENI. Here the CDR3 reads CASSPGWGNEQFF. The CDR3 DNA sequence: TGTGCCAGCTCACCAGGCTGGGGCAATGAGCAGTTCTTC.

CDR3: CASSPPAGENYNEQFF. DNA for the CDR3: TGTGCCAGCAGCCCCCCCGCGGGAGAGAATTACAATGAGCAGTTCTTC. J is TRBJ2-1 and V is TRBV7-9, with 7 bases that match TRBD2. Germline V gives CDR1 SEHNR, CDR2 FQNEAQ (reference sequence). V lost 5 bases and J lost 4; bases outside the gene matches: 11. This CDR3 is 16 amino acids long.

This chain connects TRBV7-9 to TRBJ2-7, with D tentatively TRBD1 (6 bases). V lost 4 bases and J 7 bases, leaving 20 bases between the germline ends. The CDR3 loop spans 15 amino acids. Germline-derived CDR1 and CDR2 are SEHNR and FQNEAQ (reference sequence). The CDR3, as DNA: TGTGCCAGCAGCTCATCCCGAACAGGGCCCTGGGAGCAGTACTTC. This translates into CASSSSRTGPWEQYF.

J is TRBJ1-1 and V is TRBV4-2, with D uncertain. Germline loops: CDR1 LGHNA, CDR2 YNFKEQ. The V and J ends lost 1 base and 7 bases respectively, with 10 bases between them. This CDR3 is built from 13 residues. CDR3 sequence: CASSQVDGSEAFF. CDR3 in DNA: TGTGCCAGCAGCCAAGTTGATGGGAGTGAAGCTTTCTTT.

This clone was counted a single time. The junction departs from germline at one end; a sequencing error may be responsible. In DNA, the CDR3 is TGTGCCAGCAGCTTGAGGGGGGAAGGCCACGAGCAGTACTTC. Translated: CASSLRGEGHEQYF. V and J are TRBV5-3 and TRBJ2-7; D is possibly TRBD1 or TRBD2 (6 bases each). TRBV5-3 is an open reading frame, and its role is uncertain. This CDR3 region has 14 residues.